This T cell receptor beta chain was sequenced in a study of blood T cell repertoires in COVID-19. This CDR3 spans 17 amino acids. Trimming took 3 bases from V and 4 from J; bases not matched to a gene: 12. Germline loops: CDR1 LGHNA, CDR2 YSLEER. Only in-frame clones appear in the TCRdb table, and some are missing; sequencing was by immunoSEQ multiplex PCR. The data contain roughly 140,000 clones, roughly 80% of them singletons. Clinical history reported by participants formed the basis on which cohorts were assigned. Sequencing input: PBMCs or T cells enriched from blood (not recorded which). The chain recombines TRBV4-3 with TRBJ2-1, with TRBD2 identical over 7 bases. The TCR comes from a woman younger than 30 who had been exposed to COVID-19. DNA for the CDR3: TGCGCCAGCAGCCAGTTAGGCGCTAGCGGAGTTTACAATGAGCAGTTCTTC. Translation: CASSQLGASGVYNEQFF.